This T cell receptor (beta chain) was documented in a study of shared clonotypes between healthy human individuals (TCRdb year 2020). In the study overall: The cohort comprised a couple of women and a few men aged 18 to 49 years. To increase sequencing depth and limit assay-specific biases, different laboratories used diverse techniques to prepare libraries and sequence TCR repertoires. To estimate repertoire size and how much clonotype sharing occurs between individuals, the study deeply sequenced the blood TCR repertoires of about 5 healthy adults. For each donor, CD4 naive and CD4 memory were each given three plates, CD8 naive was given two plates, and CD8 memory was given one plate. Each donor's leukapheresis produced roughly between roughly 0.85 and 9 billion PBMCs. The investigation overall reported the following: Pairwise subsampling led to the expectation that sequencing depth would affect the degree of clonotype sharing among donors. Across a handful of donors, roughly 5% of naive CD4, 3% to 4% of naive CD8, approximately 2.5% of memory CD4, and roughly 0.41% of memory CD8 clonotypes were shared. Incomplete sequencing was indicated by rarefaction of sorted-subset datasets, despite the large sequencing depth. Naive subsets generally had larger estimated clonotype richness than memory subsets. Higher generation probabilities were observed for clonotypes shared by all four sorted-subset donors than for non-shared clonotypes. Because the study included only a small number of donors, the genetic and exposure-history diversity represented was limited. Sampling was restricted to blood, and TCR repertoires in tissues likely differ from the TCR repertoires found in blood.

Healthy HIV-negative adults with no recently reported acute infections or vaccinations were included as donors. Every donor was a Caucasian adult residing in Nashville, Tennessee, USA. CD4+ T cells were enriched by magnetic negative selection, after which naive cells were positively selected on CD45RA and the negative fraction was taken as the memory subset. After blood collection by leukapheresis, PBMCs were isolated using Ficoll-Histopaque density gradient centrifugation and then cryopreserved in the vapor phase of liquid nitrogen. Analytical flow cytometry was used to check the purity and quantity of every magnetically sorted T cell population. Each sorted fraction had its genomic DNA isolated and then quantified by UV absorbance on a Nanodrop 2000c. Reading the germline V gene (reference sequence) gives CDR1 WNHNN and CDR2 SYGVQD. The V end loses 0 bases and the J end loses 8 bases, and a stretch of 11 bases separates them. The CDR3, cysteine through phenylalanine, is 14 amino acids long. Only the CDR3 DNA is retained, 42 bases long and in frame from the first base.

TCR CDR3 regions were amplified from genomic DNA by multiplex PCR using the deep immunoSEQ assay. For each cell subset, the extracted genomic DNA was distributed evenly across all wells of several immunoSEQ 96-well plates, and each plate served as one replicate. For sorted subsets, around 0.2 ug genomic DNA, equal to tens of thousands of T cell genomes, was loaded into each replicate PCR. Purified libraries were quantified with a Qubit 3.0 fluorometer, sized on a Bioanalyzer 2100, and re-quantified with the KAPA Library Quantification kit. Every immunoSEQ 96-well plate was sequenced on a separate single-read 150-cycle Illumina NextSeq 550 flow cell. The original methods were these. Because the immunoSEQ output included only junctional sequences and no quality scores, the filtering could not be the same as the filtering used for full-length reads. To assign V/J genes and CDR3, sequences were annotated against IMGT germline references using PyIR, a Python wrapper for IgBLAST v1.9. Reads with weak V/J assignments (E-value above 1e-6), missing CDR3, stop codons, out-of-frame junctions, or ambiguous translated residues were removed. A V3J clonotype was defined by an identical inferred V gene, J gene, and CDR3 amino acid sequence. Percentage overlap between repertoires was computed as shared unique clonotypes divided by the size of the smaller repertoire. Repertoire richness was assessed with RTK rarefaction, the Chao1 estimator, and Recon v2.1 estimates of unobserved clonotypes. OLGA was used to compute generation probabilities for all TCRbeta clonotypes that the gDNA method yielded from a few donors. In TCRdb, the immuneACCESS table is reduced to in-frame sequences with V and J assigned. These tables do not hold every clone; where another copy was compared, an unresolved V gene accounts for under half, and the others remain unexplained. The V and J calls and clone size come from that table; D and trimming were worked out from the DNA. The sample profile shows roughly 2,500,000 clones; roughly 93% of them were found once. The top ten hold 0.36% of the sample.

This clone was found once. Its antigen remains undetermined. No per-base quality is available; no much larger clone lies one base away. This receptor was identified in a man aged 18-30 years in good health. Some clones in this sample may be carry-over from other donors' samples. The chain joins TRBV10-1 to TRBJ2-1, and perhaps TRBD2 as D gene, on 5 matching bases. Input material: naive CD4+ T cells from PBMCs. The label giving this sample's cell subset or site can be read as: CD45RA+ positively selected. This receptor has the CDR3 CASSESMAGDEQFF. The DNA sequence reads TGCGCCAGCAGTGAGTCGATGGCGGGCGATGAGCAGTTCTTC.